A single sample gave rise to the 26 T cell receptor beta chains below, sequenced in a study of blood T cells in healthy people across ages. Then a second PCR, running roughly 7 to 11 cycles, was carried out with a sample-barcoded 5' primer and a J-beta primer mix. TCRdb called the 5' RACE reads again in MiXCR, with one record for every CDR3 protein. The sample consists of some 850,000 distinct CDR3 sequences, more than 25% of them appearing once. This sample was shared with a second study, whose subject was T cells of mothers and their children.

What was sequenced was blood. Receptors were obtained from a boy younger than 18 in good health.

V gene TRBV20-1 combines with J gene TRBJ1-5, with D tentatively TRBD1 (5 bases). CDR1 and CDR2 from the germline V gene are DFQATT and SNEGSKA (reference sequence). V lost 6 bases and J lost 1, with 13 bases in between. The CDR3 runs 14 residues. CDR3 residues: CSAPFGTSNQPQHF. As DNA, the CDR3 is TGCAGTGCCCCTTTCGGGACGAGCAATCAGCCCCAGCATTTT.

The V and J genes are TRBV12-3 or TRBV12-4 and TRBJ1-1; no reliable D call. The length of the CDR3 is 14 residues. Between the trimmed V and J ends, which lost 6 bases and 4 bases, there was a span of 15 bases. The CDR3 DNA follows: TGTGCCAGCAGCTCAACACGGCTCTCCACTGAAGCTTTCTTT. It codes for CASSSTRLSTEAFF.

This clonotype was seen a few times. The chain carries TRBV7-9 and TRBJ1-6; D call uncertain. Germline V CDR1 and CDR2: SEHNR, FQNEAQ (reference sequence). The CDR3 has 18 amino acids. V was pared by 1 base and J by 0 bases, with 13 bases between. In nucleotides, the CDR3 is TGTGCCAGCAGCTTAGTGGGGAGGACGAGCTCCTATAATTCACCCCTCCACTTT. Translating it yields CASSLVGRTSSYNSPLHF. The full variable domain, rest sourced from reference TRBV7-9 and TRBJ1-6, is DTGVSQNPRHKITKRGQNVTFRCDPISEHNRLYWYRQTLGQGPEFLTYFQNEAQLEKSRLLSDRFSAERPKGSFSTLEIQRTEQGDSAMYLCASSLVGRTSSYNSPLHFGNGTRLTVT.

CDR3 DNA sequence: TGTGCCATCAGTGAGTCGAAAATTACGTACGAGCAGTACTTC. It encodes CAISESKITYEQYF. V and J are TRBV10-3 and TRBJ2-7; no clear D gene. This CDR3 spans 14 amino acids. V was shortened by 0 bases and J by 4 bases, with 10 bases between the two germline ends. Looked up from germline, CDR1 is ENHRY and CDR2 is SYGVKD.

The chain combines TRBV4-2 with TRBJ2-1; 7 bases are a match to TRBD1. Germline assignment: CDR1 LGHNA and CDR2 YNFKEQ. V lost 4 bases to trimming and J lost 10 bases; unmatched junction nucleotides: 10. The CDR3 is 14 amino acids. The CDR3 spells CASSRPSTGDEQFF. The CDR3 nucleotides read TGTGCCAGCAGCCGGCCAAGCACAGGGGACGAGCAGTTCTTC.

The rearrangement links TRBV20-1 to TRBJ2-7; weak D call: TRBD1 (6 bases). Germline CDR1 and CDR2: DFQATT and SNEGSKA (reference sequence). Trimming removed 0 bases at V and 3 bases at J, with 9 bases between. The CDR3 spans 13 residues. As DNA, the CDR3 is TGCAGTGCTAGAGATGGACAGAACTACGAGCAGTACTTC. The encoded protein is CSARDGQNYEQYF.

The V gene is TRBV20-1, the J gene TRBJ2-7, with D perhaps matching TRBD1 (6 bases). V was trimmed by 6 bases and J by 2 bases, leaving 14 bases between them. The length of the CDR3 is 13 residues. Germline-derived CDR1 and CDR2 are DFQATT and SNEGSKA (reference sequence). CDR3 region: CSAQLDSTYEQYF. The CDR3 DNA sequence: TGCAGTGCCCAGCTGGACAGCACCTACGAGCAGTACTTC.

The genes are TRBV25-1 and TRBJ2-1; D is perhaps TRBD2 (5 bases). The J call may be faulty, since TRBJ2-7 better matches the DNA end. From germline, CDR1 is MGHDK and CDR2 SYGVNS. The CDR3 has 14 amino acids. The chain's CDR3 is CASSGGLPPYEQYF. The CDR3 bases are TGTGCCAGCAGTGGAGGGCTTCCACCTTACGAGCAGTACTTC.

This chain uses TRBV12-3 or TRBV12-4 with TRBJ2-5, with D perhaps being TRBD1 or TRBD2 (5 bases each). The V end was cut by 9 bases, the J end by 7 bases, with 18 bases between. The length of the CDR3 is 13 residues. The DNA for the CDR3 is TGTGCCAGTCAAGGGACCATAGTTGCGACCCAGTACTTC. This translates into CASQGTIVATQYF.

This clonotype has a count of ten or more. V gene TRBV29-1 combines with J gene TRBJ2-5, with D perhaps TRBD1 (6 bases). V was cut by 7 bases and J by 1 base, with 10 bases left in between. The CDR3 totals 12 residues. The germline V gene encodes CDR1 SQVTM and CDR2 ANQGSEA. The CDR3 protein is CSALTGQETQYF. CDR3 sequence (DNA): TGCAGCGCTCTGACAGGCCAAGAGACCCAGTACTTC.

V gene TRBV3-1 combines with J gene TRBJ2-7; 8 bases align to TRBD1. This CDR3 comprises 12 residues. Per the germline V gene, CDR1 is LGHDT and CDR2 is YNNKEL (reference sequence). The trim removed 5 bases at V and 7 bases at J, leaving 4 bases unmatched. CDR3 sequence reads: CASSIRQGEQYF. In nucleotides, the CDR3 is TGTGCCAGCAGCATCCGACAGGGGGAGCAGTACTTC.

V and J are TRBV4-2 and TRBJ2-5; D remains ambiguous. Germline V gene data show CDR1 as LGHNA and CDR2 as YNFKEQ. V shed 4 bases and J shed 3 bases, with 15 bases lying between them. The length of the CDR3 is 15 residues. The DNA of the CDR3 is TGTGCCAGCAGCCCCCGGGCACACAGCGAAGAGACCCAGTACTTC. It codes for CASSPRAHSEETQYF.

The chain is built from TRBV11-2 and TRBJ1-5; D remains unclear. V was shortened by 4 bases and J by 6 bases, with 10 bases between the two germline ends. From germline, CDR1 is SGHAT and CDR2 FQNNGV. The CDR3 has 13 residues. Here the CDR3 reads CASSSGPSQPQHF. The CDR3, as DNA: TGTGCCAGCAGCTCGGGCCCAAGTCAGCCCCAGCATTTT.

The chain uses TRBV18 and TRBJ1-4; D is uncertain. The V end was cut by 1 base, the J end by 4 bases, with 10 bases between. Germline CDR1 is KGHSH and CDR2 is LQKENI. The CDR3 contains 15 residues. The CDR3 region has the DNA TGTGCCAGCTCACCACAAGGGCCGGGTAATGAAAAACTGTTTTTT. As protein: CASSPQGPGNEKLFF.

The V and J genes are TRBV20-1 and TRBJ2-1, with a tentative D call TRBD2 (5 bases). The V gene's germline CDR1 is DFQATT and CDR2 SNEGSKA (reference sequence). The V end lost 5 bases, the J end lost 7 bases, and 24 bases lay between the germline ends. The CDR3 length is 16 residues. Here the CDR3 reads CSASGSYGGSSNEQFF. CDR3 nucleotides: TGCAGTGCTTCCGGTTCTTATGGCGGGTCCTCAAATGAGCAGTTCTTC.

This clonotype was counted between two and nine times. V is TRBV20-1 and J is TRBJ1-2; D may be TRBD1 (5 bases). The CDR3 has 13 amino acids. Germline V gives CDR1 DFQATT, CDR2 SNEGSKA (reference sequence). V lost 0 bases and J 5 bases, leaving 10 bases between the germline ends. DNA of the CDR3: TGCAGTGCTAGAGACACCAGGGTGTATGGCTACACCTTC. Its protein is CSARDTRVYGYTF.

As regards this clonotype: The junction shows a germline mismatch at one end, possibly a read error. The gene calls are TRBV2 and TRBJ2-5; the match to TRBD2 covers 10 bases. This CDR3 has 15 residues. The germline CDR1 and CDR2 sequences are SNHLY and FYNNEI. This chain's CDR3 is CASSGLAGAMETRYF. The CDR3 nucleotides are TGTGCCAGCAGCGGCCTAGCGGGGGCCATGGAGACCCGGTACTTC. Using reference TRBV2 and TRBJ2-5 for the parts outside the CDR3, the full variable domain is EPEVTQTPSHQVTQMGQEVILRCVPISNHLYFYWYRQILGQKVEFLVSFYNNEISEKSEIFDDQFSVERPDGSNFTLKIRSTKLEDSAMYFCASSGLAGAMETRYFGPGTRLLVL.

This clonotype has only a few counts. The chain has TRBV28 and TRBJ1-2, with TRBD1 matching 7 bases. This CDR3 has 13 amino acids. Germline CDR1 and CDR2: MDHEN and SYDVKM. V lost 6 bases, J lost 4 bases, and 5 bases stayed unmatched. The CDR3 DNA is TGTGCCAGCAGACCCCGGGACAGCTATGGCTACACCTTC. Translated: CASRPRDSYGYTF.

J is TRBJ2-1 and V is TRBV9; 7 nucleotides line up with TRBD2. The J call is uncertain, as TRBJ2-7 better fits the DNA end. The CDR3 is made up of 14 amino acids. CDR1 and CDR2 (germline): SGDLS, YYNGEE. CDR3 nucleotides: TGTGCCAGCAGCGCCACTAGCGAGGGAGCCGAGCAGTACTTC. It yields the protein CASSATSEGAEQYF.

This clonotype has ten or more counts. The chain couples TRBV12-3 or TRBV12-4 to TRBJ1-2; 7 positions match TRBD1. CDR3 length: 13 amino acids. V trimming: 3 bases; J trimming: 8 bases; junction bases outside the gene matches: 6. Written as DNA, the CDR3 is TGTGCCAGCAGTTTCGGACAGGCCGGGGGCTACACCTTC. Encoded protein: CASSFGQAGGYTF.

This clonotype has more than one count but fewer than ten. V and J are TRBV6-5 and TRBJ1-1; 7 bases map to TRBD1. Per germline, CDR1 MNHEY and CDR2 SVGAGI. V lost 5 bases, J lost 1 base, and 4 bases stayed unmatched. This CDR3 has 14 residues. CDR3 sequence (DNA): TGTGCCAGCAGTACAGGGGTCACGAACACTGAAGCTTTCTTT. Amino acids: CASSTGVTNTEAFF.

The chain recombines TRBV5-1 with TRBJ2-3; a weak D match, TRBD2 (6 bases). Germline CDR1 and CDR2: SGHRS and YFSETQ. The CDR3 spans 13 residues. The germline V and J ends were trimmed by 4 bases and 10 bases, with 16 bases remaining between them. DNA of the CDR3: TGCGCCAGCAGCCTGGGCGGGGAGTGGGCGCAGTATTTT. The encoded protein is CASSLGGEWAQYF.

CDR3 DNA sequence: TGTGCCAGCAGCGCGGACTTCTGGTACTTC. Amino acids: CASSADFWYF. This sequence joins TRBV2 and TRBJ2-4; a weak D match, TRBD2 (5 bases). The ends were cut back, 6 bases at V and 15 bases at J, with 12 bases in the middle. The CDR3 runs 10 residues. Germline CDR1 reads SNHLY; CDR2 reads FYNNEI. Using reference TRBV2 and TRBJ2-4 for the parts outside the CDR3, the full variable domain is EPEVTQTPSHQVTQMGQEVILRCVPISNHLYFYWYRQILGQKVEFLVSFYNNEISEKSEIFDDQFSVERPDGSNFTLKIRSTKLEDSAMYFCASSADFWYFGAGTRLSVL.

The rearrangement uses TRBV2 and TRBJ1-2; D not certain. The germline CDR1 and CDR2 sequences are SNHLY and FYNNEI. With 3 bases removed from V and 1 base from J, the gap between germline ends came to 9 bases. This CDR3 spans 14 amino acids. CDR3 DNA: TGTGCCAGCAGTGACTCGGAGTATAACTATGGCTACACCTTC. Protein product: CASSDSEYNYGYTF.

This chain links TRBV6-4 with TRBJ2-1, with D perhaps TRBD2 (7 bases). Germline CDR1 MRHNA, CDR2 SNTAGT. The germline V and J ends were trimmed by 9 bases and 7 bases, with 19 bases remaining between them. This CDR3 spans 14 amino acids. As DNA, the CDR3 is TGTGCCAGATGGAGGGGAGGGGGTTTTAATGAGCAGTTCTTC. Protein: CARWRGGGFNEQFF.

CDR3 protein: CASKPTDRGVLETQYF. Written as DNA, the CDR3 is TGTGCCAGCAAGCCGACGGACAGGGGCGTGTTAGAGACCCAGTACTTC. The chain combines TRBV6-1 with TRBJ2-5; 9 bases map to TRBD1. The CDR3 has 16 amino acids. Germline V gene data show CDR1 as MNHNS and CDR2 as SASEGT. V lost 7 bases, J lost 4 bases, and 13 bases stayed unmatched.